Each of the 5 T cell receptor beta chains below was sequenced from the same sample in a study of radiation and T cells in renal cell carcinoma. Data came from immunoSEQ multiplex PCR; TCRdb stores just in-frame clones and leaves some out. The sample lists approximately 85,000 clones, 80% to 90% occurring once. Time point: blood 4 weeks post-SBRT, at nephrectomy. As for treatment: 15 Gy SBRT to primary tumor, nephrectomy 4 weeks later. The sequenced sample was blood, obtained from a patient whose treatment included radiotherapy and nephrectomy. The receptors here all came from a woman aged 70-85 years with renal cell carcinoma.

V is TRBV27 and J is TRBJ2-6; D remains ambiguous. V was pared by 7 bases and J by 2 bases, with 3 bases between. The CDR3 consists of 12 residues. CDR1 and CDR2 from the germline V gene are MNHEY and SMNVEV (reference sequence). The CDR3 protein is CASKAGANVLTF. Written as DNA, the CDR3 is TGTGCCAGCAAGGCTGGGGCCAACGTCCTGACTTTC.

The chain is built from TRBV28 and TRBJ1-1, with a tentative D call TRBD1 (5 bases). The germline CDR1 and CDR2 sequences are MDHEN and SYDVKM. This CDR3 comprises 12 residues. V lost 2 bases and J 7 bases, leaving 8 bases between the germline ends. The CDR3: CASSLIDSEAFF. The CDR3 DNA is TGTGCCAGCAGTTTAATAGACAGTGAAGCTTTCTTT.

The genes are TRBV5-4 and TRBJ2-5, with D hard to call. The germline V gene has CDR1 SGHNT and CDR2 YYREEE (reference sequence). The CDR3 totals 16 residues. V shed 2 bases and J shed 1 base, with 15 bases lying between them. As DNA, the CDR3 is TGTGCCAGCAGCTTTCCGGGCCCGAATACCCAAGAGACCCAGTACTTC. Translated: CASSFPGPNTQETQYF.

The chain employs TRBV5-4 and TRBJ2-5, with a tentative D call TRBD1 (6 bases). CDR3 size: 17 residues. Trimming stripped 0 bases from V and 0 bases from J, with 15 bases between. Germline V gives CDR1 SGHNT, CDR2 YYREEE (reference sequence). The CDR3 spells CASSLGRTARYQETQYF. For the CDR3, the DNA is TGTGCCAGCAGCTTGGGACGGACAGCCCGGTACCAAGAGACCCAGTACTTC. The full variable domain, rest sourced from reference TRBV5-4 and TRBJ2-5, is ETGVTQSPTHLIKTRGQQVTLRCSSQSGHNTVSWYQQALGQGPQFIFQYYREEENGRGNFPPRFSGLQFPNYSSELNVNALELDDSALYLCASSLGRTARYQETQYFGPGTRLLVL.

The V and J genes are TRBV19 and TRBJ2-3, with 8 positions matching TRBD2. V lost 5 bases and J lost 3; bases outside the gene matches: 7. The length of the CDR3 is 15 residues. Germline lookup yields CDR1 LNHDA and CDR2 SQIVND (reference sequence). CDR3 loop: CASSQTGGRTDTQYF. The CDR3 region has the DNA TGTGCCAGTAGTCAAACGGGGGGGCGTACAGATACGCAGTATTTT.